This T cell receptor (beta chain) was observed in a study of cytomegalovirus exposure and HLA in healthy donors. Overall study results and limits: As confirmed in vitro, a few CMV-associated chains were specific for CMV antigens. Associated with cytomegalovirus, according to the listing, were around 170 TCR beta chains. Rarity held for most TCR sequences, but there were some public TCRs that occurred in many donors.

About this clone: Its antigen is undetermined.

Germline V CDR1 and CDR2: SGHTA, FQGTGA. Unmatched junction bases numbered 4, after V lost 5 bases and J lost 6 bases. CDR3 length: 13 residues. Clones were sequenced by immunoSEQ multiplex PCR, and TCRdb holds only the in-frame ones, with some missing. The data contain about 160,000 clones, roughly 89% of them singletons. Sample: PBMCs. The chain carries TRBV7-3 and TRBJ2-3; 8 bases are shared with TRBD1. The sequence derives from a woman aged 18-29 years in good health and CMV-seropositive. The CDR3 here is CASSRTGRDTQYF. In nucleotides, the CDR3 is TGTGCCAGCAGCCGGACAGGGAGGGATACGCAGTATTTT.